This TCR beta chain came from a study of blood T cell repertoires in COVID-19. Turning to the study itself: From the United States, Italy and Spain came samples of acute and convalescent COVID-19. The cDNA or gDNA used as material had been derived from T cells, B-cell-depleted T cells, or PBMCs.

This CDR3 has 14 amino acids. From germline, CDR1 is SEHNR and CDR2 FQNEAQ (reference sequence). The V gene end was trimmed by 5 bases and the J gene end by 2 bases; junction bases not matched to a gene: 4. Participants had their cohort set by participant-reported clinical history. Clones were sequenced by immunoSEQ multiplex PCR, and TCRdb holds only the in-frame ones, with some missing. The table includes over 120,000 clones, approximately 78% detected once. The sample consisted of PBMCs or T cells enriched from blood (not recorded which). This receptor was identified in a woman between 50 and 59 years old who had recovered from COVID-19. V usage is TRBV7-9 and J usage is TRBJ1-2; 8 bases agree with TRBD1. Here the CDR3 reads CASSQRQGNYGYTF. As DNA, the CDR3 is TGTGCCAGCAGCCAGAGACAGGGGAACTATGGCTACACCTTC. The full variable domain, rest sourced from reference TRBV7-9 and TRBJ1-2, is DTGVSQNPRHKITKRGQNVTFRCDPISEHNRLYWYRQTLGQGPEFLTYFQNEAQLEKSRLLSDRFSAERPKGSFSTLEIQRTEQGDSAMYLCASSQRQGNYGYTFGSGTRLTVV.